This is a list of T cell receptor beta chains from one sample in a study of PD-L1 blockade in urothelial cancer. This table comes from immunoSEQ multiplex PCR, and its TCRdb copy is limited to in-frame clones, with some not included. The sample lists around 45,000 clones, more than 70% occurring once. The sample consisted of PBMCs, taken around atezolizumab (anti-PD-L1) treatment. These TCRs come from a woman aged 60 to 75 with urothelial cancer. Each CDR3 is given with its conserved first and last residue. The D gene is left open where the match is weak. Rows may omit the clone size; those that give it use once, few, many or a size class.

j_call | clone_size | v_call | d_call | cdr3_nt | cdr3_aa
TRBJ1-4 | NA | TRBV2 | TRBD1 | TGTGCCAGCAGTGCTTGGACAGGGGGACGGTCTAATGAAAAACTGTTTTTT | CASSAWTGGRSNEKLFF
TRBJ2-7 | NA | TRBV5-1 | NA | TGCGCCAGCAGCAAGTCTTCGGGGGATAAGTACTTC | CASSKSSGDKYF
TRBJ2-7 | NA | TRBV18 | NA | TGTGCCAGCTCACCATCGAGACAGGGCCCGGGGGTTTCCTACGAGCAGTACTTC | CASSPSRQGPGVSYEQYF
TRBJ1-1 | once | TRBV28 | NA | TGTGCCAGCAGTTTGACAGAGGCTGGTACGGCTTTCTTT | CASSLTEAGTAFF
TRBJ2-7 | NA | TRBV11-2 | NA | TGTGCCAGCAGCCGCTCCTTGGGGCTAGCGTCCTACGAGCAGTACTTC | CASSRSLGLASYEQYF
TRBJ2-7 | NA | TRBV19 | NA | TGTGCCAGTAGTATAGTAATCGGCCGGAACTACTACGAGCAGTACTTC | CASSIVIGRNYYEQYF
TRBJ2-1 | few | TRBV7-9 | NA | TGTGCCAGCAGCCCCGCCGATGCACTAGTGTACTACAATGAGCAGTTCTTC | CASSPADALVYYNEQFF
TRBJ2-6 | NA | TRBV5-6 | NA | TGTGCCAGCAGCTTGGGGGTAGGAGTCTCTGGGGCCAACGTCCTGACTTTC | CASSLGVGVSGANVLTF
TRBJ2-1 | NA | TRBV15 | NA | TGTGCCACCAGCAGAGATGGACAAATCAATGAGCAGTTCTTC | CATSRDGQINEQFF
TRBJ1-1 | NA | TRBV19 | NA | TGTGCCAGTAGTATCACAGAGAACACTGAAGCTTTCTTT | CASSITENTEAFF
TRBJ2-1 | NA | TRBV28 | TRBD2 | TGTGCCAGCAGTTTATATTTAGCGGGAGGGCCTGGGAATGAGCAGTTCTTC | CASSLYLAGGPGNEQFF
TRBJ1-3 | NA | TRBV6-1 | NA | TGTGCCAGCAGCGACACCGGAAACACCATATATTTT | CASSDTGNTIYF
TRBJ1-5 | NA | TRBV19 | TRBD1 | TGTGCCAGTAGTCCCGGGACAGCACAGCCCCAGCATTTT | CASSPGTAQPQHF
TRBJ2-3 | NA | TRBV7-9 | TRBD1 | TGTGCCAGCAGCATGGACAGGGCAAGCACAGATACGCAGTATTTT | CASSMDRASTDTQYF
TRBJ1-1 | NA | TRBV7-9 | TRBD1 | TGTGCCAGCAGCGACAGGGGGGGACTATGGAAAGCTTTCTTT | CASSDRGGLWKAFF
TRBJ1-1 | NA | TRBV12-2 | NA | TGTGCAAGTCGCCCCGCATCTGATCGGGGGGTTAAGATGATTGAAGCTTTCTTT | CASRPASDRGVKMIEAFF
TRBJ2-1 | once | TRBV4-3 | TRBD2 | TGCGCCAGCAGCCAAACAGGACTAGCGGGGAATGAGCAGTTCTTC | CASSQTGLAGNEQFF
TRBJ2-7 | NA | TRBV5-4 | TRBD1 | TGTGCCAGCAGCTTGTCTAGGGGGCCCTACGAGCAGTACTTC | CASSLSRGPYEQYF
TRBJ2-3 | NA | TRBV5-6 | NA | TGTGCCAGCAGCCCAAGCGGGAGCACAGATACGCAGTATTTT | CASSPSGSTDTQYF
TRBJ1-4 | NA | TRBV7-9 | TRBD1 | TGTGCCAGCAGCTTGTCACAGGGGGCCGAGAGTGAAAAACTGTTTTTT | CASSLSQGAESEKLFF
TRBJ1-1 | NA | TRBV5-5 | TRBD1 | TGTGCCAGCAGCTCCGGACAGGGGGATTTAAGGACTGAAGCTTTCTTT | CASSSGQGDLRTEAFF
TRBJ2-2 | NA | TRBV9 | NA | TGTGCCAGCAGCGTAGTCTCCGGCGGGAACACCGGGGAGCTGTTTTTT | CASSVVSGGNTGELFF
TRBJ2-5 | NA | TRBV13 | TRBD2 | TGTGCCAGCTCGATCCAGCGGGAGCTGGAGACCCAGTACTTC | CASSIQRELETQYF
TRBJ1-4 | NA | TRBV5-3 | NA | TGTGCCAGAAGTTATCCGGTTTGCGGGGAAACGTATGAAAAACTGTTTTTT | CARSYPVCGETYEKLFF
TRBJ2-7 | NA | TRBV28 | NA | TGTGCCAGCCGGAGGAGCTACGAGCAGTACTTC | CASRRSYEQYF
TRBJ2-3 | NA | TRBV5-1 | TRBD2 | TGCGCCAGCAGCTTGGCTAGCGGGGATGCAGATACGCAGTATTTT | CASSLASGDADTQYF
TRBJ1-6 | NA | TRBV9 | TRBD1 | TGTGCCAGCAGCCCACGGGGGACAGCAAATTCACCCCTCCACTTT | CASSPRGTANSPLHF
TRBJ2-5 | once | TRBV21-1 | NA | TGTGCCACCAAGATAGCGGGAGCCCCTAATTTTACCCAGTACTTC | CATKIAGAPNFTQYF